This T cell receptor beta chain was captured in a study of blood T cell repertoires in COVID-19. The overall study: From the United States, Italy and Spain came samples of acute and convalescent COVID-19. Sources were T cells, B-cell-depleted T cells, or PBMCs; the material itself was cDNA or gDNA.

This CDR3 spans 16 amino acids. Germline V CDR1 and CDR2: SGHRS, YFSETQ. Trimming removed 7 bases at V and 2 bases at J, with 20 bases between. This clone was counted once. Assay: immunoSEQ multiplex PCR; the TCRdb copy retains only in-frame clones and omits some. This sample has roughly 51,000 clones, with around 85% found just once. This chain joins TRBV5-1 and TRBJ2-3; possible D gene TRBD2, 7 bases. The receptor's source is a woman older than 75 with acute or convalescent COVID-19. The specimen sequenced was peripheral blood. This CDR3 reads CASGPRAGATTDTQYF. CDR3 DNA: TGCGCCAGCGGCCCCCGGGCGGGGGCCACCACAGATACGCAGTATTTT.